Each of the 7 T cell receptor beta chains below was sequenced from the same sample in a study of STAT5B mutations in CD4+ large granular lymphocyte leukemia (dated by TCRdb to between 2022 and 2023). The library was obtained by the immunoSEQ multiplex PCR assay. This is the immuneACCESS table as TCRdb keeps it, with only in-frame sequences that have V and J called. A part of the clones is gone; compared with another copy, unresolved V genes explain less than half, and the rest is unexplained. In this sample the table shows tens of thousands of clones, 60% to 80% of which occur a single time. The ten largest account for 0.25% to 0.35% of the sample. The sample taken for sequencing was CD4+ T cells from blood buffy coats. Every receptor here comes from a human donor in good health.

The DNA of the CDR3 is TGTGCCAGCAGCTTATTAAACGGACGGAACAATGAGCAGTTCTTC. As protein: CASSLLNGRNNEQFF. The chain uses TRBV7-9 and TRBJ2-1; D is uncertain. Germline-derived CDR1 and CDR2 are SEHNR and FQNEAQ (reference sequence). The ends were cut back, 2 bases at V and 5 bases at J, with 13 bases in the middle. CDR3 size: 15 residues.

V is TRBV9 and J is TRBJ2-7, with 8 bases matching TRBD2. Germline V gives CDR1 SGDLS, CDR2 YYNGEE. CDR3 length equals 15 residues. J lost 6 bases, V lost 0 bases, and 8 bases had no gene match. As DNA, the CDR3 is TGTGCCAGCAGCGTAGATAATAGCGGGATCACCGAGCAGTACTTC. Translating gives CASSVDNSGITEQYF.

The chain recombines TRBV9 with TRBJ2-5; D assignment may be TRBD1 or TRBD2 (5 bases each). Trimming removed 2 bases from V and 5 bases from J, with 19 bases in between. Germline V gives CDR1 SGDLS, CDR2 YYNGEE. The CDR3 sequence is 16 residues long. This chain's CDR3 is CASSVSYPGTQETQYF. CDR3 sequence (DNA): TGTGCCAGCAGCGTTAGTTACCCCGGGACCCAGGAGACCCAGTACTTC.

The rearrangement links TRBV11-3 to TRBJ1-2, with 7 positions matching TRBD1. Per the germline V gene, CDR1 is SGHNT and CDR2 is YENEEA. V was clipped by 4 bases and J by 4 bases; unmatched bases: 6. The CDR3 is made up of 14 amino acids. The CDR3 loop reads CASSSMTGTYGYTF. The CDR3 nucleotides are TGTGCCAGCAGCTCCATGACAGGGACCTATGGCTACACCTTC.

The chain links TRBV7-2 to TRBJ2-7; 7 bases are shared with TRBD2. Per germline, CDR1 SGHTA and CDR2 FQGNSA. The CDR3 is made up of 14 amino acids. The V segment lost 3 bases and the J segment 2 bases; nucleotides outside the gene matches: 4. The CDR3: CASSFYGTTYEQYF. The CDR3 coding sequence is TGTGCCAGCAGCTTTTACGGGACTACCTACGAGCAGTACTTC.

The J gene is TRBJ2-2, the V gene TRBV11-1; D gene ambiguous. Germline lookup yields CDR1 SGHAT and CDR2 FQDESV (reference sequence). The CDR3 consists of 13 residues. V dropped 3 bases and J dropped 7 bases, with 9 bases sitting between them. CDR3 region: CASSFRDGGELFF. The CDR3 region has the DNA TGTGCCAGCAGCTTTCGCGATGGCGGGGAGCTGTTTTTT.

This clone was seen a handful of times. J is TRBJ1-5 and V is TRBV30; D gene uncertain. The CDR3 sequence is 13 residues long. Germline lookup yields CDR1 GTSNPN and CDR2 SVGIG (reference sequence). V dropped 2 bases and J dropped 9 bases, with 14 bases sitting between them. The CDR3 sequence: CAWSNGTRWPQHF. DNA for the CDR3: TGTGCCTGGAGTAACGGTACCCGGTGGCCCCAGCATTTT.